A selection of T cell receptor beta chains follows, all from one sample in a study of radiotherapy plus CTLA-4 blockade in lung cancer. Sequenced by immunoSEQ multiplex PCR; TCRdb stores in-frame clones only, minus some. The table lists some 73,000 clones, 70% to 85% of them singletons, with approximately 10% in the top ten. The sequencing used peripheral blood, collected from a patient treated with radiotherapy plus ipilimumab. Receptor source: a human donor with non-small cell lung cancer whose response to radiotherapy plus ipilimumab could not be evaluated. CDR3s include the opening cysteine and the closing phenylalanine or tryptophan. A D gene is named only where the DNA matches it firmly. The size entry is marked missing in some rows and otherwise reads once, few, many or a size class.

NA,TRBV28,TRBD1,TRBJ1-1,CASSLRTGSTEAFF,TGTGCCAGCAGTCTCCGGACAGGTAGCACTGAAGCTTTCTTT
NA,TRBV7-3,TRBD2,TRBJ2-1,CASSYRLAQKDNEQFF,TGTGCCAGCAGCTACAGACTAGCTCAAAAGGACAATGAGCAGTTCTTC
NA,TRBV7-3,NA,TRBJ1-1,CASTLQGNREAFF,TGTGCCAGCACTCTCCAGGGGAATAGGGAAGCTTTCTTT
NA,TRBV30,NA,TRBJ2-5,CAWGSGAHQETQYF,TGTGCCTGGGGGTCAGGGGCGCACCAAGAGACCCAGTACTTC
NA,TRBV11-1,NA,TRBJ1-1,CASSSLGKREAFF,TGTGCCAGCAGCTCCCTAGGTAAACGGGAAGCTTTCTTT
NA,TRBV5-5,TRBD1,TRBJ2-3,CASSSRQGTAYTQYF,TGTGCCAGCAGTTCGAGACAGGGGACAGCCTATACGCAGTATTTT
NA,TRBV7-9,NA,TRBJ1-2,CASSLYTGGHYGYTF,TGTGCCAGCAGCTTATACACCGGGGGGCATTATGGCTACACCTTC
NA,TRBV4-2,TRBD1,TRBJ1-6,CASSQDGTGSYNSPLHF,TGTGCCAGCAGCCAAGACGGGACAGGGTCCTATAATTCACCCCTCCACTTT
NA,TRBV5-1,NA,TRBJ2-7,CASSLAGPGEQYF,TGCGCCAGCAGCTTGGCAGGCCCTGGCGAGCAGTACTTC
NA,TRBV28,TRBD1,TRBJ2-7,CASSSGTEVYEQYF,TGTGCCAGCAGTTCCGGGACAGAGGTCTACGAGCAGTACTTC
few,TRBV29-1,TRBD1,TRBJ1-1,CSVSTGVSEAFF,TGCAGCGTTTCGACAGGGGTATCTGAAGCTTTCTTT
NA,TRBV14,NA,TRBJ2-3,CASSQDSAAGTDTQYF,TGTGCCAGCAGCCAAGATTCAGCGGCTGGCACAGATACGCAGTATTTT
NA,TRBV27,TRBD1,TRBJ2-1,CASSPRQGNAYNEQFF,TGTGCCAGCAGTCCTAGACAGGGAAATGCCTACAATGAGCAGTTCTTC
few,TRBV21-1,NA,TRBJ2-7,CASNLNGGSSYEQYF,TGTGCCAGCAACCTAAACGGGGGGAGCTCCTACGAGCAGTACTTC
NA,TRBV29-1,NA,TRBJ1-1,CSVAGARSTEAFF,TGCAGCGTTGCAGGGGCGCGGAGCACTGAAGCTTTCTTT
NA,TRBV6-6,NA,TRBJ1-1,CASSQGGTEAFF,TGTGCCAGCAGTCAGGGAGGCACTGAAGCTTTCTTT
NA,TRBV11-2,NA,TRBJ2-7,CASSVPGLGAYEQYF,TGTGCCAGCAGCGTCCCGGGACTGGGGGCCTACGAGCAGTACTTC
NA,TRBV18,NA,TRBJ2-7,CASSPTREKGLYEQYF,TGTGCCAGCTCACCAACCCGGGAGAAGGGGCTTTACGAGCAGTACTTC
NA,TRBV7-9,NA,TRBJ1-2,CASSLARPNYGYTF,TGTGCCAGCAGCTTAGCGAGGCCAAACTATGGCTACACCTTC
NA,TRBV30,TRBD1,TRBJ1-4,CAWSAGDRGLVEKLFF,TGTGCCTGGAGTGCCGGGGACAGGGGGCTGGTTGAAAAACTGTTTTTT
NA,TRBV2,TRBD1,TRBJ1-2,CASSEGGTDPYGYTF,TGTGCCAGCAGTGAAGGGGGGACAGACCCCTATGGCTACACCTTC
NA,TRBV15,TRBD2,TRBJ2-7,CATRSSGAGYEQYF,TGTGCCACCAGGTCTAGCGGAGCTGGCTACGAGCAGTACTTC
NA,TRBV6-6,TRBD1,TRBJ1-5,CASSPYTGVNQPQHF,TGTGCCAGCAGTCCCTATACAGGGGTCAATCAGCCCCAGCATTTT
NA,TRBV6-5,NA,TRBJ1-2,CASSYSGVYGYTF,TGTGCCAGCAGTTACTCGGGCGTCTATGGCTACACCTTC
few,TRBV7-8,TRBD2,TRBJ2-7,CASSPRVRGDEQYF,TGTGCCAGCAGCCCCAGAGTGCGGGGGGACGAGCAGTACTTC
NA,TRBV2,TRBD2,TRBJ2-6,CASSERGGYGANVLTF,TGTGCCAGCAGTGAAAGGGGAGGGTATGGGGCCAACGTCCTGACTTTC
NA,TRBV2,TRBD2,TRBJ2-5,CASRERAGGHRETQYF,TGTGCCAGCAGAGAAAGAGCGGGAGGGCATCGAGAGACCCAGTACTTC
NA,TRBV6-6,NA,TRBJ1-2,CASSDQHGDGYTF,TGTGCCAGCAGCGACCAGCACGGGGATGGCTACACCTTC
few,TRBV9,TRBD1,TRBJ1-1,CASSFTSTGPYTEAFF,TGTGCCAGCAGTTTTACCTCGACAGGGCCATACACTGAAGCTTTCTTT
few,TRBV6-1,TRBD1,TRBJ1-2,CASSEAGQVGRGYTF,TGTGCCAGCAGTGAAGCCGGACAGGTCGGACGTGGCTACACCTTC
few,TRBV7-8,NA,TRBJ1-1,CASSLEAGVMNTEAFF,TGTGCCAGCAGCTTAGAGGCAGGGGTTATGAACACTGAAGCTTTCTTT
NA,TRBV27,NA,TRBJ2-5,CASRTNTRETQYF,TGTGCCAGCAGGACTAACACCAGGGAGACCCAGTACTTC
few,TRBV7-3,TRBD1,TRBJ2-3,CASSPGTGRGEGGDTQYF,TGTGCCAGCAGCCCCGGGACAGGGAGGGGGGAAGGCGGAGATACGCAGTATTTT
NA,TRBV6-1,TRBD2,TRBJ2-5,CASSELGTSGGQETQYF,TGTGCCAGCAGTGAACTCGGGACTAGCGGGGGGCAAGAGACCCAGTACTTC
few,TRBV7-6,TRBD1,TRBJ2-7,CASSLLGQGGEQYF,TGTGCCAGCAGCTTACTGGGACAGGGGGGCGAGCAGTACTTC
NA,TRBV28,NA,TRBJ2-3,CASTIRGGTDTQYF,TGTGCCAGCACCATAAGGGGGGGAACAGATACGCAGTATTTT
once,TRBV7-2,TRBD2,TRBJ2-7,CASSSRGEGNEQYF,TGTGCCAGCAGCTCTCGCGGGGAGGGGAACGAGCAGTACTTC
NA,TRBV28,TRBD1,TRBJ1-2,CASSPTGGRNYGYTF,TGTGCCAGCAGTCCTACAGGGGGCCGCAACTATGGCTACACCTTC
few,TRBV7-2,NA,TRBJ1-2,CASSLAVGSDGYTF,TGTGCCAGCAGCTTAGCGGTGGGGAGCGATGGCTACACCTTC
few,TRBV18,NA,TRBJ1-3,CASSPSWLPSSGNTIYF,TGTGCCAGCTCACCTTCGTGGTTACCGAGTTCTGGAAACACCATATATTTT
NA,TRBV4-3,NA,TRBJ2-2,CASSQDRSNTGELFF,TGCGCCAGCAGCCAAGACCGGTCAAACACCGGGGAGCTGTTTTTT
NA,TRBV5-4,NA,TRBJ2-7,CASSLMTGLMGEQYF,TGTGCCAGCAGCTTGATGACAGGATTAATGGGGGAGCAGTACTTC
NA,TRBV27,NA,TRBJ1-1,CASSSGIEAFF,TGTGCCAGCAGTTCCGGGATTGAAGCTTTCTTT
NA,TRBV5-4,TRBD1,TRBJ1-6,CASSPTGAGSPLHF,TGTGCCAGCAGCCCGACAGGGGCAGGTTCACCCCTCCACTTT
few,TRBV29-1,TRBD1,TRBJ1-6,CSPNGGQDYDNSPLHF,TGCAGTCCGAACGGGGGACAGGATTACGATAATTCACCCCTCCACTTT
NA,TRBV5-1,NA,TRBJ2-7,CASSFLESSYEQYF,TGCGCCAGCAGCTTCCTCGAATCTAGCTACGAGCAGTACTTC
once,TRBV6-4,TRBD1,TRBJ2-3,CASRQGGCTDTQYF,TGTGCCAGCAGACAGGGGGGATGCACAGATACGCAGTATTTT
NA,TRBV6-6,NA,TRBJ1-2,CASSSTGLAYGYTF,TGTGCCAGCAGTTCCACAGGGTTAGCGTATGGCTACACCTTC
NA,TRBV28,TRBD1,TRBJ1-2,CASSLGQLNYGYTF,TGTGCCAGCAGTTTGGGACAGCTGAACTATGGCTACACCTTC
NA,TRBV10-3,TRBD1,TRBJ2-7,CAISYYPGTGDSYEQYF,TGTGCCATCAGTTATTACCCCGGGACAGGGGACTCCTACGAGCAGTACTTC
once,TRBV6-5,TRBD2,TRBJ2-7,CASSSGGGGPYEQYF,TGTGCCAGCAGTTCGGGAGGGGGGGGTCCATACGAGCAGTACTTC
NA,TRBV9,TRBD1,TRBJ1-5,CASSFTGGLALNQPQHF,TGTGCCAGCAGCTTCACAGGGGGTCTAGCCCTTAATCAGCCCCAGCATTTT
NA,TRBV27,TRBD1,TRBJ2-5,CATGPQGAGETQYF,TGTGCCACCGGACCCCAGGGGGCGGGGGAGACCCAGTACTTC
NA,TRBV6-1,NA,TRBJ1-1,CASSESRQNTEAFF,TGTGCCAGCAGTGAATCGAGACAGAACACTGAAGCTTTCTTT